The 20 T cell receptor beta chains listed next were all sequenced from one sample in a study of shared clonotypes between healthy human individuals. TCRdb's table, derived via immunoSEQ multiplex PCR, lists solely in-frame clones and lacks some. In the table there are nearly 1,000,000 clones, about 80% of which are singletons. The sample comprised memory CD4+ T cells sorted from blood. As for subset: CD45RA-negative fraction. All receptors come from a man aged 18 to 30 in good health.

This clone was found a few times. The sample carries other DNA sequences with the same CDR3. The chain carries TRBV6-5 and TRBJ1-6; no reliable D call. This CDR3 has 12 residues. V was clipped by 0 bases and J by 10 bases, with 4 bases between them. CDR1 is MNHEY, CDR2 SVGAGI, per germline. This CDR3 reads CASSYSGSPLHF. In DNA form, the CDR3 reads TGTGCCAGCAGTTACTCGGGGTCACCCCTCCACTTT.

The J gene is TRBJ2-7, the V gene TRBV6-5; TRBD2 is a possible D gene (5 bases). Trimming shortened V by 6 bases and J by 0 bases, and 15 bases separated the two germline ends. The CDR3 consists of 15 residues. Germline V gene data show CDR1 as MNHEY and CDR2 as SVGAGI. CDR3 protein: CASSPGGNPSYEQYF. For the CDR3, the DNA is TGTGCCAGCAGCCCCGGAGGAAACCCCTCCTACGAGCAGTACTTC.

The CDR3 coding sequence is TGTGCCAGTAGTTCCTCCTTCGGTGGGGGGGCGGATACGCAGTATTTT. The encoded protein is CASSSSFGGGADTQYF. The V gene is TRBV19, the J gene TRBJ2-3; D possibly corresponds to TRBD2 (7 bases). The germline CDR1 and CDR2 sequences are LNHDA and SQIVND (reference sequence). Trimming took off 5 bases at V and 6 bases at J, with 21 bases between the two ends. This CDR3 comprises 16 residues.

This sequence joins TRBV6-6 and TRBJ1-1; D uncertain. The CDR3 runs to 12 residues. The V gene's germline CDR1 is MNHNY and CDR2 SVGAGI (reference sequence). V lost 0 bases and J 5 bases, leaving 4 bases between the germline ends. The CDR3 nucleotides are TGTGCCAGCAGTTACTCGAGGACTGAAGCTTTCTTT. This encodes CASSYSRTEAFF.

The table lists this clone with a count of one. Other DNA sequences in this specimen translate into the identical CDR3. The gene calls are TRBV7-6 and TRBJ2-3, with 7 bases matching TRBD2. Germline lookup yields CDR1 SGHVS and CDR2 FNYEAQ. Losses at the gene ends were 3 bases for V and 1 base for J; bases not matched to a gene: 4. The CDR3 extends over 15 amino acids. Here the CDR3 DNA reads TGTGCCAGCAGCTTGGGCCTAGCGGGCACAGATACGCAGTATTTT. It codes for CASSLGLAGTDTQYF.

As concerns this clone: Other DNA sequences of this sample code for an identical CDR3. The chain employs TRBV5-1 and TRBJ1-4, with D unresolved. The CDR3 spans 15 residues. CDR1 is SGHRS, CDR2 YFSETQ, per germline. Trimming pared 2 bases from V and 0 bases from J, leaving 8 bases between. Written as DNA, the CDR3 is TGCGCCAGCAGCTTACTTGGTTCAACTAATGAAAAACTGTTTTTT. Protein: CASSLLGSTNEKLFF.

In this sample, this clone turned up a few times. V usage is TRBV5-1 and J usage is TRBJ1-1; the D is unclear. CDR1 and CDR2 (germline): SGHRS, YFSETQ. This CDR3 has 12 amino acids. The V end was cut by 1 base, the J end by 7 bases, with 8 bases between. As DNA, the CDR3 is TGCGCCAGCAGCTTGAGTACCCATGAAGCTTTCTTT. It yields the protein CASSLSTHEAFF. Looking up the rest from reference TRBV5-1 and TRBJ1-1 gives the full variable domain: KAGVTQTPRYLIKTRGQQVTLSCSPISGHRSVSWYQQTPGQGLQFLFEYFSETQRNKGNFPGRFSGRQFSNSRSEMNVSTLELGDSALYLCASSLSTHEAFFGQGTRLTVV.

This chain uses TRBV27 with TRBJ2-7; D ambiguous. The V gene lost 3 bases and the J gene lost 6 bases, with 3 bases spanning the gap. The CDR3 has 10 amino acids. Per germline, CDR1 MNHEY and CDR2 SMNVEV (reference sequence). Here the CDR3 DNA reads TGTGCCAGCAGTTTTGGCGAGCAGTACTTC. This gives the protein CASSFGEQYF.

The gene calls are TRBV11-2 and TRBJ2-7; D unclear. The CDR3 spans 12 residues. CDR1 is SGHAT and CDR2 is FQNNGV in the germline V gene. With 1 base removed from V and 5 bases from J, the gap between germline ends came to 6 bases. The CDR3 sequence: CASSLAQHEQYF. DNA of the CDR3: TGTGCCAGCAGCTTAGCTCAGCACGAGCAGTACTTC.

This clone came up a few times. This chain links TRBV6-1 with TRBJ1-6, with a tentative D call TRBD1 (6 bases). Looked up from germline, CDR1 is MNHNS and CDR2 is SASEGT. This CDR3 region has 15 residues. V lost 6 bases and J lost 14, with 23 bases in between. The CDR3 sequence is CASRPGANQATALHF. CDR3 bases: TGTGCCAGCAGGCCGGGGGCTAATCAGGCGACGGCCCTCCACTTT.

The CDR3 nucleotides are TGTGCCAGTAGTTCTCAACCCGGGACTAAGAATGAGCAGTTCTTC. Protein: CASSSQPGTKNEQFF. V is TRBV19 and J is TRBJ2-1, with TRBD2 identical over 7 bases. The V gene's germline CDR1 is LNHDA and CDR2 SQIVND (reference sequence). The CDR3 has 15 residues. V shed 5 bases, J shed 7 bases, and the junction held 11 bases outside the gene matches.

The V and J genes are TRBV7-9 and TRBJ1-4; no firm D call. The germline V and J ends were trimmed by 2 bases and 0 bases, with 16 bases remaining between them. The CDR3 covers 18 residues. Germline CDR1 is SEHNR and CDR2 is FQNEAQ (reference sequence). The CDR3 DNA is TGTGCCAGCAGCTTATCTAGTTTGGCTATCCCAACTAATGAAAAACTGTTTTTT. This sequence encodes CASSLSSLAIPTNEKLFF.

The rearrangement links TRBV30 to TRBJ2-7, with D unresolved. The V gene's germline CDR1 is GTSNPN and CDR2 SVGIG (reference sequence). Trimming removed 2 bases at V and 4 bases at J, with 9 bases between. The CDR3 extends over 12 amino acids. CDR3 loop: CAWSSYSYEQYF. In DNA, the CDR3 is TGTGCCTGGAGTTCCTACTCGTACGAGCAGTACTTC.

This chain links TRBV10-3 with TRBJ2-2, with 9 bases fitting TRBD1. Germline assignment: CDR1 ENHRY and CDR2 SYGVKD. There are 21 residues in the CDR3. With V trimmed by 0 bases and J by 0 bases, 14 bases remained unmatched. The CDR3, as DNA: TGTGCCATCAGTGAGTCGGGCCGAGTCGGGACAGGGACTTCGAACACCGGGGAGCTGTTTTTT. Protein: CAISESGRVGTGTSNTGELFF.

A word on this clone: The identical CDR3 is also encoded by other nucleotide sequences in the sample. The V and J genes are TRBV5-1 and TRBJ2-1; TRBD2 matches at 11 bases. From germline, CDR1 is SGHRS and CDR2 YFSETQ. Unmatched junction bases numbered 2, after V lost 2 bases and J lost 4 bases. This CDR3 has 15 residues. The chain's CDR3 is CASSLLAGEYNEQFF. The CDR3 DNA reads TGCGCCAGCAGCTTACTAGCGGGGGAATACAATGAGCAGTTCTTC. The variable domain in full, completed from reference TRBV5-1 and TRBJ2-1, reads KAGVTQTPRYLIKTRGQQVTLSCSPISGHRSVSWYQQTPGQGLQFLFEYFSETQRNKGNFPGRFSGRQFSNSRSEMNVSTLELGDSALYLCASSLLAGEYNEQFFGPGTRLTVL.

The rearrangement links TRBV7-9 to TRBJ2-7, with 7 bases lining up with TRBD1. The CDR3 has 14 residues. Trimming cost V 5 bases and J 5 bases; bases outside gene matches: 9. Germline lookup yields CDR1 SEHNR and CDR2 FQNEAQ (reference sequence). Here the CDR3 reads CASSLPGQWNEQYF. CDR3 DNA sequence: TGTGCCAGCAGCCTACCGGGACAGTGGAACGAGCAGTACTTC.

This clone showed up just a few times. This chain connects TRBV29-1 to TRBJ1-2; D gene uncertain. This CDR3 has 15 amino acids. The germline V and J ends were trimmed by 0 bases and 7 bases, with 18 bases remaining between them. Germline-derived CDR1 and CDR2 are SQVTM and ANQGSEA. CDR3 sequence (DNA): TGCAGCGTTGAAGATCAGAAGGGAGGTATTTTTGGCTACACCTTC. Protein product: CSVEDQKGGIFGYTF.

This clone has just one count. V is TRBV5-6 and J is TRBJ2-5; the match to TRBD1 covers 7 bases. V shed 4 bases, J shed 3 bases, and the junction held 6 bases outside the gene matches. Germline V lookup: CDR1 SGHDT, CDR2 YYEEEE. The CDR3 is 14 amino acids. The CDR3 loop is CASSKGQKKETQYF. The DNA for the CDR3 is TGTGCCAGCAGCAAGGGACAGAAGAAAGAGACCCAGTACTTC.

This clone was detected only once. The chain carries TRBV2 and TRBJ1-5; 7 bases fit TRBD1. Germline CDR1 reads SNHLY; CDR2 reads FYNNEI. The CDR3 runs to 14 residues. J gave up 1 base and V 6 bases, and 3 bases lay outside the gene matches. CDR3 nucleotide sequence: TGTGCCAGCAGCAGGGACAGCAGCAATCAGCCCCAGCATTTT. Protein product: CASSRDSSNQPQHF. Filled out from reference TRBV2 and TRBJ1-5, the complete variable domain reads EPEVTQTPSHQVTQMGQEVILRCVPISNHLYFYWYRQILGQKVEFLVSFYNNEISEKSEIFDDQFSVERPDGSNFTLKIRSTKLEDSAMYFCASSRDSSNQPQHFGDGTRLSIL.

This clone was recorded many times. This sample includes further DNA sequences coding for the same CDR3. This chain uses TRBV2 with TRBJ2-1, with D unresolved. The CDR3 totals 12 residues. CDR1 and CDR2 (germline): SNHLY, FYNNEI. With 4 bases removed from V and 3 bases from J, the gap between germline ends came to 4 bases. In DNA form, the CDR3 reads TGTGCCAGCAGTGTCGTCTACAATGAGCAGTTCTTC. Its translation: CASSVVYNEQFF.